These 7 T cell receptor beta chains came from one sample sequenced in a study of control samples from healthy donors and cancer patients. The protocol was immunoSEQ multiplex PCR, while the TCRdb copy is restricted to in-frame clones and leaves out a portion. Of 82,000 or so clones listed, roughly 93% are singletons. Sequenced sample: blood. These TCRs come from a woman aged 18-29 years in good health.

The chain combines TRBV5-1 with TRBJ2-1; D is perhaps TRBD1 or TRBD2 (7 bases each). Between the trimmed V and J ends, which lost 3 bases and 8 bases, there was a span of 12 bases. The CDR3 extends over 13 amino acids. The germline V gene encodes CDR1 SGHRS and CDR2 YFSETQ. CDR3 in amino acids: CASSWGGGDEQFF. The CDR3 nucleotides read TGCGCCAGCAGCTGGGGAGGGGGCGATGAGCAGTTCTTC.

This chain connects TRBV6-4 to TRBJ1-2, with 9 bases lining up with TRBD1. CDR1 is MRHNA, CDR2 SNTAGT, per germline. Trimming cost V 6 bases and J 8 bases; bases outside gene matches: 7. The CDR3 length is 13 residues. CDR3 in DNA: TGTGCCAGCAGCGCACAGGGGGCGGGAGGCTACACCTTC. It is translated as CASSAQGAGGYTF.

The CDR3 region has the DNA TGTGCCAGCAGCTTAGCGTCTAGCGGGGCGGACTCCTACGAGCAGTACTTC. Amino acids: CASSLASSGADSYEQYF. This chain links TRBV7-8 with TRBJ2-7, with 9 positions matching TRBD2. Germline V CDR1 and CDR2: SGHVS, FQNEAQ. The CDR3 is 17 residues long. Trimming cost V 0 bases and J 0 bases; bases outside gene matches: 6.

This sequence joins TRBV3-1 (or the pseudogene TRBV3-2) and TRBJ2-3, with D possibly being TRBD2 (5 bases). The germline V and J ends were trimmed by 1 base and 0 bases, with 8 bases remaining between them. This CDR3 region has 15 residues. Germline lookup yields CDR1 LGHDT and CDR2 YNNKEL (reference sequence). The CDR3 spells CASSQAGVSTDTQYF. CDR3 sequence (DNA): TGTGCCAGCAGCCAAGCCGGGGTAAGCACAGATACGCAGTATTTT.

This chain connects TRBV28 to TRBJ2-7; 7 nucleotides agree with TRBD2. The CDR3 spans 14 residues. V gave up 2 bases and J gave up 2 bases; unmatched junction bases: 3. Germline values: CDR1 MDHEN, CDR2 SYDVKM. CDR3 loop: CASSLGLVAYEQYF. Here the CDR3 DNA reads TGTGCCAGCAGTTTAGGACTAGTAGCCTACGAGCAGTACTTC.

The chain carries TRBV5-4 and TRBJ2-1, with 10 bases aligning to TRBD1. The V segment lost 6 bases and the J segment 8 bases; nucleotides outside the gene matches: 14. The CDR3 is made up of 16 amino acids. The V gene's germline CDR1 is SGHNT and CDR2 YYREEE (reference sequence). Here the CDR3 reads CASTLRQGAISDEQFF. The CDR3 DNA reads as TGTGCCAGCACTCTTCGACAGGGGGCGATATCGGATGAGCAGTTCTTC.

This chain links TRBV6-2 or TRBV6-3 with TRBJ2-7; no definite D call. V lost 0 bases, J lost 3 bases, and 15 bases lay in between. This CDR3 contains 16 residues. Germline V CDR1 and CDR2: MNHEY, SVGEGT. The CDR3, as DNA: TGTGCCAGCAGTTACTCGCGCACCAACACATTCTACGAGCAGTACTTC. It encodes CASSYSRTNTFYEQYF.